This TCR beta chain is from a study of T cell repertoires in cytomegalovirus infection. Overall study results and limits: HLA-C-restricted CMV clonotypes gave the most frequent clonotype in two of eight donors.

As to this clonotype: Its specificity is not known.

V shed 2 bases, J shed 2 bases, and the junction held 3 bases outside the gene matches. CDR3 length: 15 amino acids. Germline V CDR1 and CDR2: GTSNPN, SVGIG (reference sequence). MiXCR, run by TCRdb on the reads, gives a single entry per CDR3 protein. The sample contains roughly 200,000 distinct CDR3 sequences, 35% to 40% of which appear only once. The TCR sequence derives from a human donor in good health (CMV status not recorded). Some clones in this sample may be carry-over from other donors' samples. The chain links TRBV30 to TRBJ1-1; 12 bases line up with TRBD1. Sample: CD8+ T cells from cultured PBMCs, taken from culture after CMV antigen stimulation. This CDR3 reads CAWSSGTGGNTEAFF. CDR3 nucleotide sequence: TGTGCCTGGAGTTCCGGGACAGGGGGCAACACTGAAGCTTTCTTT.